This T cell receptor beta chain was sequenced during a study of cytomegalovirus exposure and HLA in healthy donors. In the study overall: Later analysis reported that the 120 or so validation repertoires shared the platform of the 650 to 700 first-cohort repertoires. Study observations and caveats: Accounts indicate the classifier identified cytomegalovirus status with strong specificity and sensitivity. The majority of TCR sequences were rare, yet some public TCRs appeared in many donors.

About this clone: No antigen is known for it.

Here immunoSEQ multiplex PCR was the method, and the copy in TCRdb shows in-frame clones only, minus some. This repertoire shows 120,000 or so clones, approximately 86% found once; its top ten account for 4.4%. Germline-derived CDR1 and CDR2 are MDHEN and SYDVKM. The CDR3 extends over 16 amino acids. The V and J ends lost 3 bases and 3 bases, in that order; junction bases with no gene match: 10. V and J are TRBV28 and TRBJ2-5; 7 nucleotides line up with TRBD2. This clonotype originated in a man aged 18 to 30 in good health and CMV-seropositive. Sequenced: PBMCs. The CDR3 DNA is TGTGCCAGCAGTTTTTTAGGCGGGGGAAGGGAAGAGACCCAGTACTTC. Translated: CASSFLGGGREETQYF.